Reported below is one T cell receptor (beta chain). Germline V gene lookup returns CDR1 ENHRY and CDR2 SYGVKD. The CDR3 runs 16 residues. Unmatched junction bases numbered 6, after V lost 3 bases and J lost 2 bases. Measured with immunoSEQ multiplex PCR; TCRdb has only the in-frame clones, and not every one. The sample contains under 300,000 clones, 80% to 90% of which appear only once. This record comes from a study of blood T cell repertoires in COVID-19. At the level of the study: Collection of acute and convalescent COVID-19 samples took place in the United States, Italy and Spain. PBMCs, B-cell-depleted T cells, or T cells provided the cDNA or gDNA that made up the material.

Sequencing input: peripheral blood. The sequence was obtained from a woman aged 70-85 years with COVID-19, enrolled during active disease. The J gene is TRBJ2-7, the V gene TRBV10-3, with 11 bases fitting TRBD1. In nucleotides, the CDR3 is TGTGCCATCAGTGACCCAGGACAGGGGGCTGCCTACGAGCAGTACTTC. Translation gives CAISDPGQGAAYEQYF.